These 3 T cell receptor beta chains were sequenced from one sample in a study of blood T cell repertoires in COVID-19. Sequencing was performed with immunoSEQ multiplex PCR; in TCRdb, only in-frame clones are kept and a portion is missing. The sample lists 350,000 to 500,000 clones; roughly 88% were seen once. Sequencing was carried out using PBMCs or T cells enriched from blood (not recorded which). The receptors were gathered from a woman aged 18-35 years who had been exposed to COVID-19.

The rearrangement joins TRBV19 to TRBJ1-2; TRBD1 agrees at 7 bases. The CDR3 is 16 amino acids. With V trimmed by 5 bases and J by 0 bases, 9 bases remained unmatched. Germline assignment: CDR1 LNHDA and CDR2 SQIVND (reference sequence). DNA of the CDR3: TGTGCCAGTAGTGCGTCAGGGACAGAAGCTAACTATGGCTACACCTTC. Translated: CASSASGTEANYGYTF.

In its sample, this clone was seen a few times. J is TRBJ2-5 and V is TRBV28; D perhaps matches TRBD2 (5 bases). There are 14 residues in the CDR3. Deletions cut 5 bases from V and 5 bases from J, with 15 bases between. Germline V gene lookup returns CDR1 MDHEN and CDR2 SYDVKM. The DNA of the CDR3 is TGTGCCAGCAGTCCAGGTGTGCGCGGGGAGACCCAGTACTTC. Translated, it gives CASSPGVRGETQYF.

This clone was recorded at least ten times. The chain carries TRBV9 and TRBJ1-5, with D perhaps matching TRBD1 (5 bases). Germline values: CDR1 SGDLS, CDR2 YYNGEE. This CDR3 is built from 15 residues. V was pared by 0 bases and J by 4 bases, with 11 bases between. In DNA form, the CDR3 reads TGTGCCAGCAGCGTAGATTCCCAGGGTAATCAGCCCCAGCATTTT. Amino acids: CASSVDSQGNQPQHF.